This T cell receptor (beta chain) is from a study of cytomegalovirus exposure and HLA in healthy donors. The CDR3 runs to 13 residues. Germline V lookup: CDR1 SGHVS, CDR2 FNYEAQ. Trimming cost V 5 bases and J 8 bases; bases outside gene matches: 4. PCR involved 60 Vbeta and 13 Jbeta primers. Sequencing was performed with immunoSEQ multiplex PCR; in TCRdb, only in-frame clones are kept and a portion is missing. The profile shows over 150,000 clones, less than 85% of them singletons. It was healthy bone marrow donors who served as donors. Sequenced input: PBMCs. The chain couples TRBV7-6 to TRBJ2-1; TRBD2 aligns across 9 bases. The origin of this receptor is a man aged 30 to 39 in good health and CMV-seropositive. CDR3 in amino acids: CASSPQREDEQFF. CDR3 DNA sequence: TGTGCCAGCAGCCCTCAGCGGGAGGATGAGCAGTTCTTC.